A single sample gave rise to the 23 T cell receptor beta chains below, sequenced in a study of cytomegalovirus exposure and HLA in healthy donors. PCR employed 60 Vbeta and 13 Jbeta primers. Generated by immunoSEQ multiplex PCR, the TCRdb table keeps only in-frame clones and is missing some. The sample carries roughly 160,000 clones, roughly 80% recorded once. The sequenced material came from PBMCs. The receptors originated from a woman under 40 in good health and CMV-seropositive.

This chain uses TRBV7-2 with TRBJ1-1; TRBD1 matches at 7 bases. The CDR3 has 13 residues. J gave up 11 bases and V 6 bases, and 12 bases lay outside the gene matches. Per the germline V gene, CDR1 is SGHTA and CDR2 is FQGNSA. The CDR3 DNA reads TGTGCCAGCAGTCCGACAGGGAGTGTAGGGGCTTTCTTT. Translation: CASSPTGSVGAFF.

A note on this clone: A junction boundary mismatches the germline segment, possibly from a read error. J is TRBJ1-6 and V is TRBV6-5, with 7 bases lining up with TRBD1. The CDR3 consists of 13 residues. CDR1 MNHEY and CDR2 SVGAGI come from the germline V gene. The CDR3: CASSYSLTGPQDF. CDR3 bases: TGTGCCAGCAGTTACTCCCTGACAGGGCCTCAGGACTTT.

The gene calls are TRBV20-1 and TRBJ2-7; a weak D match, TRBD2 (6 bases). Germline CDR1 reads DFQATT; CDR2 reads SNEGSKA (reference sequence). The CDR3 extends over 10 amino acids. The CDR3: CRAGLYEQYF. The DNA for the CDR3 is TGCAGGGCGGGGCTCTACGAGCAGTACTTC.

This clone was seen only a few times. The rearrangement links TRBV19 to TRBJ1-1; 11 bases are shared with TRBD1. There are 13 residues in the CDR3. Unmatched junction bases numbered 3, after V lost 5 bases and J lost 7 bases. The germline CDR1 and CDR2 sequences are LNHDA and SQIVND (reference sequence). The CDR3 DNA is TGTGCCAGTAGTCGGGACAGGGGGATTGAAGCTTTCTTT. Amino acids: CASSRDRGIEAFF.

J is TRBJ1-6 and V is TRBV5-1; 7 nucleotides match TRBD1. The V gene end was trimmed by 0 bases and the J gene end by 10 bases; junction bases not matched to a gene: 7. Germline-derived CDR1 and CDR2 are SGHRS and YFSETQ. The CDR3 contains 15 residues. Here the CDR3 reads CASSLGRGQSSPLHF. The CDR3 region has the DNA TGCGCCAGCAGCTTGGGGAGGGGGCAATCGTCACCCCTCCACTTT. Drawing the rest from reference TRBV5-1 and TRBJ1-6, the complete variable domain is KAGVTQTPRYLIKTRGQQVTLSCSPISGHRSVSWYQQTPGQGLQFLFEYFSETQRNKGNFPGRFSGRQFSNSRSEMNVSTLELGDSALYLCASSLGRGQSSPLHFGNGTRLTVT.

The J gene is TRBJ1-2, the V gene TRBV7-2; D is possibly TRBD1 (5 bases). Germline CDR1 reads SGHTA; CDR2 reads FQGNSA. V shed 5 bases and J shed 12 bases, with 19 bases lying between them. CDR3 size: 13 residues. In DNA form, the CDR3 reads TGTGCCAGCAGCCCAGGGCGGTCCCTGGGCCACACCTTC. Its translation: CASSPGRSLGHTF. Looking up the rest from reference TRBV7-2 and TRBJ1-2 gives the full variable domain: GAGVSQSPSNKVTEKGKDVELRCDPISGHTALYWYRQSLGQGLEFLIYFQGNSAPDKSGLPSDRFSAERTGGSVSTLTIQRTQQEDSAVYLCASSPGRSLGHTFGSGTRLTVV.

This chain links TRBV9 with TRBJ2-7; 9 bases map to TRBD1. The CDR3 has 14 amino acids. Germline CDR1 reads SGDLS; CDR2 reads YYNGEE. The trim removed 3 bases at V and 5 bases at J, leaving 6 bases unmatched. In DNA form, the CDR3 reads TGTGCCAGCAGCGCCGGGACAGGGATGAACGAGCAGTACTTC. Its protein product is CASSAGTGMNEQYF.

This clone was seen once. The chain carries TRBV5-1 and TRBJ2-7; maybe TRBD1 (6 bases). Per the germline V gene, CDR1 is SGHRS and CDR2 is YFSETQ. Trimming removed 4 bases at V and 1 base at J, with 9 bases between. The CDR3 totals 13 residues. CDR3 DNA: TGCGCCAGCAGCATGACAGGTTCCTACGAGCAGTACTTC. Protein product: CASSMTGSYEQYF.

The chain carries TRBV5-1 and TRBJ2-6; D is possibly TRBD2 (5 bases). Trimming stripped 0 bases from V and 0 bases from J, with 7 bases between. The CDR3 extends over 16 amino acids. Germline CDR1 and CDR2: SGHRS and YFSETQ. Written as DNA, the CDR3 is TGCGCCAGCAGCTTGGAAAGCGGCTCTGGGGCCAACGTCCTGACTTTC. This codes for CASSLESGSGANVLTF.

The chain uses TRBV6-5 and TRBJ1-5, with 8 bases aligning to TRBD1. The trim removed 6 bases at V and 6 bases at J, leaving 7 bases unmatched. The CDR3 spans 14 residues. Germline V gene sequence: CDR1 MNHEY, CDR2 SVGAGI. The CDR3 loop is CASSDDRGGQPQHF. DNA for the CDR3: TGTGCCAGCAGCGACGACAGGGGCGGTCAGCCCCAGCATTTT.

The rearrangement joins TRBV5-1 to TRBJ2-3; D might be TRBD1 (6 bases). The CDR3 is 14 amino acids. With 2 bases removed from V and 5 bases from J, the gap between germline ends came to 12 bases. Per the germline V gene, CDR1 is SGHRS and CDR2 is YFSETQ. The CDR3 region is CASSFLGAGDTQYF. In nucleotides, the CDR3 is TGCGCCAGCAGCTTTCTGGGGGCTGGAGATACGCAGTATTTT.

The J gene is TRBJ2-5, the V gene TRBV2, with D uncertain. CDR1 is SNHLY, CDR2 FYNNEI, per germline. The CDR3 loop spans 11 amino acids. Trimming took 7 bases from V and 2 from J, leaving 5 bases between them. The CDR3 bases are TGTGCCAGCACCAGTCAAGAGACCCAGTACTTC. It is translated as CASTSQETQYF. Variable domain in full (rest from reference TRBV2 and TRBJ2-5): EPEVTQTPSHQVTQMGQEVILRCVPISNHLYFYWYRQILGQKVEFLVSFYNNEISEKSEIFDDQFSVERPDGSNFTLKIRSTKLEDSAMYFCASTSQETQYFGPGTRLLVL.

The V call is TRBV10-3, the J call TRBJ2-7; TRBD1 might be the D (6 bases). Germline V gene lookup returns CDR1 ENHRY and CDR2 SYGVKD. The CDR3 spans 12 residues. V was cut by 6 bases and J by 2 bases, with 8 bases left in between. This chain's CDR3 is CAISPGAYEQYF. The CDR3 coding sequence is TGTGCCATCAGCCCAGGGGCCTACGAGCAGTACTTC.

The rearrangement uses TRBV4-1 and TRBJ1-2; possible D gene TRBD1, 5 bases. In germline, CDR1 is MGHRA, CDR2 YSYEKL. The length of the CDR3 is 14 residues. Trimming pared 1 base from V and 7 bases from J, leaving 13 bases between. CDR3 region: CASSQVTGLGGYTF. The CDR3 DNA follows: TGCGCCAGCAGCCAAGTCACAGGTCTTGGTGGCTACACCTTC.

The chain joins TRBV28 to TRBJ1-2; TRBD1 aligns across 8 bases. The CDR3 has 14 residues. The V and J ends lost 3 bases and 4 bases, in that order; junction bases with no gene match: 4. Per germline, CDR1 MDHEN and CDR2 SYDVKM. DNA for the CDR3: TGTGCCAGCAGTTTTGGCACAGGGGGCTATGGCTACACCTTC. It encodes CASSFGTGGYGYTF.

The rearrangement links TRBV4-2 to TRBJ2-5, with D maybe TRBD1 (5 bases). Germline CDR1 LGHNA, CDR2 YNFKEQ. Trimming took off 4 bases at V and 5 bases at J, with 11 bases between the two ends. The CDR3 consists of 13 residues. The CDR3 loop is CASSPNSGETQYF. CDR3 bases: TGTGCCAGCAGCCCCAACTCAGGGGAGACCCAGTACTTC.

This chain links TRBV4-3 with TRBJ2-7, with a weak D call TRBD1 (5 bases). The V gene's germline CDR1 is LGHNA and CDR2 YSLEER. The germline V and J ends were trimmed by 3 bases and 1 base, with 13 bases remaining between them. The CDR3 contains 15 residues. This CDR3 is CASSQTTASSYEQYF. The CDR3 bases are TGCGCCAGCAGCCAGACGACAGCTTCATCCTACGAGCAGTACTTC.

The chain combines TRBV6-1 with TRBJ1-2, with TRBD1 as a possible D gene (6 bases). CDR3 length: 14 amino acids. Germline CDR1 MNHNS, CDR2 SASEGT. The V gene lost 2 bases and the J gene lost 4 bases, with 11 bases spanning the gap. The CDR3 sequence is CASSEQGSSYGYTF. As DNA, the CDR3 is TGTGCCAGCAGTGAACAGGGGTCGAGCTATGGCTACACCTTC.

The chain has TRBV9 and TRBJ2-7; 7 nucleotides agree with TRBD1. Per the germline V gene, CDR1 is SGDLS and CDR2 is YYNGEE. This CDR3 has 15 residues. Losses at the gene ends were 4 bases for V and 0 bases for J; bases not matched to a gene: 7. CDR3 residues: CASSPEAGGSYEQYF. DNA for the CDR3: TGTGCCAGCAGCCCCGAGGCAGGGGGCTCCTACGAGCAGTACTTC.

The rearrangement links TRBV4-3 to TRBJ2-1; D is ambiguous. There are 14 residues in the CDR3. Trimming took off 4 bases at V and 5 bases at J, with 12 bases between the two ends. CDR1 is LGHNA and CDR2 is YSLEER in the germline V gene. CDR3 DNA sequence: TGCGCCAGCAGCCGCGGCTATTTTAACAATGAGCAGTTCTTC. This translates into CASSRGYFNNEQFF.

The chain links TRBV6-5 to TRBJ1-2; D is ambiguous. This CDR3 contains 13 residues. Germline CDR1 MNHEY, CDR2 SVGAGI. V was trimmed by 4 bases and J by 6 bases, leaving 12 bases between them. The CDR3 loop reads CASSSIREDGYTF. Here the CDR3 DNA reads TGTGCCAGCAGTTCCATCAGAGAGGATGGCTACACCTTC.

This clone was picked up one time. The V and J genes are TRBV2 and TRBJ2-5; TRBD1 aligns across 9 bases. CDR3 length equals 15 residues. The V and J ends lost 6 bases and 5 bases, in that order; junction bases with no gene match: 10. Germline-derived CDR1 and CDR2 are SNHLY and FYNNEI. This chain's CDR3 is CASRVGQGIMETQYF. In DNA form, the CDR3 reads TGTGCCAGCAGGGTAGGACAGGGGATCATGGAGACCCAGTACTTC.

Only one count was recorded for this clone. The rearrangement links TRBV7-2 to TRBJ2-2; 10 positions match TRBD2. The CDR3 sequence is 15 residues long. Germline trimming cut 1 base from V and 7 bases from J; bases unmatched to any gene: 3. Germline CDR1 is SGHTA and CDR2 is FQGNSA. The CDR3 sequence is CASSLELAGVGELFF. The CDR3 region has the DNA TGTGCCAGCAGCTTAGAGCTAGCGGGGGTCGGGGAGCTGTTTTTT.